The 4 T cell receptor beta chains presented below share a single source sample, sequenced in a study of T cells in Graves' hyperthyroidism and ophthalmopathy. Amplification of TCR beta CDR3 regions was performed using RNA transcripts as template. First-round RT-PCR of the TCR CDR3 relied on the HTBI primer set. TCRdb analysed the multiplex PCR reads with MiXCR anew, one entry per CDR3 protein. The table has hundreds of thousands of distinct CDR3 sequences, more than 15% seen once. Sequencing was performed on blood. The receptors here all came from a middle-aged woman with Graves' ophthalmopathy.

This clonotype was seen a few times. The chain uses TRBV6-2 or TRBV6-3 and TRBJ2-3; D possibly corresponds to TRBD1 (6 bases). This CDR3 comprises 14 residues. V was clipped by 6 bases and J by 2 bases, with 12 bases between them. Germline V gives CDR1 MNHEY, CDR2 SVGEGT. The CDR3 protein is CASSYRDNTDTQYF. The CDR3 DNA sequence: TGTGCCAGCAGCTACCGGGACAACACAGATACGCAGTATTTT.

This clonotype was picked up many times. V gene TRBV11-2 combines with J gene TRBJ2-5; D gene uncertain. CDR1 SGHAT and CDR2 FQNNGV come from the germline V gene. CDR3 size: 13 residues. V was pared by 4 bases and J by 2 bases, with 8 bases between. The CDR3 sequence is CASSSGPQETQYF. The CDR3, as DNA: TGTGCCAGCAGCTCCGGACCACAAGAGACCCAGTACTTC. Full variable domain (remainder filled in from reference TRBV11-2 and TRBJ2-5): EAGVAQSPRYKIIEKRQSVAFWCNPISGHATLYWYQQILGQGPKLLIQFQNNGVVDDSQLPKDRFSAERLKGVDSTLKIQPAKLEDSAVYLCASSSGPQETQYFGPGTRLLVL.

The table lists this clonotype with many counts. This sequence joins TRBV2 and TRBJ2-2; D perhaps matches TRBD1 (5 bases). Germline-derived CDR1 and CDR2 are SNHLY and FYNNEI. Trimming took off 4 bases at V and 8 bases at J, with 14 bases between the two ends. The CDR3 spans 14 residues. CDR3 region: CASSGQATGGELFF. In DNA form, the CDR3 reads TGTGCCAGCAGTGGGCAGGCTACAGGAGGGGAGCTGTTTTTT.

The chain couples TRBV28 to TRBJ2-5, with D tentatively TRBD1 or TRBD2 (6 bases each). The V end lost 7 bases, the J end lost 1 base, and 13 bases lay between the germline ends. The V gene's germline CDR1 is MDHEN and CDR2 SYDVKM. CDR3 length: 14 amino acids. The CDR3 sequence: CASTRGGLQETQYF. As DNA, the CDR3 is TGTGCCAGCACCCGAGGGGGACTCCAAGAGACCCAGTACTTC.